This TCR beta chain comes out of a study of T-cell reconstitution after alpha-beta-depleted transplantation in children. Unique molecular identifiers were used to barcode this TCRbeta library. MiXCR, applied by TCRdb to the PCR reads, yields one record per CDR3 protein. The sample has around 400,000 distinct CDR3 sequences; just over 20% are singletons. V was trimmed by 0 bases and J by 5 bases, leaving 11 bases between them. The CDR3 sequence is 14 residues long. CDR1 and CDR2 (germline): MGHRA, YSYEKL. V and J are TRBV4-1 and TRBJ2-7; D ambiguous. The sample in question was PBMCs from the stem cell graft donor, obtained from the stem cell graft. The receptor's source is a human donor who donated a stem cell graft to a child with acute myeloid leukemia. The CDR3 loop is CASSQERVSHEQYF. In DNA form, the CDR3 reads TGCGCCAGCAGCCAAGAACGGGTATCCCACGAGCAGTACTTC.